This TCR beta chain was captured by sequencing in a study of T cell changes during pregnancy in multiple sclerosis. Sequenced by immunoSEQ multiplex PCR; TCRdb stores in-frame clones only, minus some. The sample lists about 68,000 clones; about 90% were seen once. Trimming took 1 base from V and 1 from J; bases not matched to a gene: 6. The CDR3 has 16 amino acids. The germline CDR1 and CDR2 sequences are SGHRS and YFSETQ. This sequence was found in a female donor with multiple sclerosis, enrolled in a pregnancy study. Sequencing was performed on peripheral blood, taken in the second trimester of pregnancy. This chain uses TRBV5-1 with TRBJ2-3; 7 bases are shared with TRBD2. In DNA, the CDR3 is TGCGCCAGCAGCTTGATACGGGGGGAGCGCACAGATACGCAGTATTTT. This sequence encodes CASSLIRGERTDTQYF.